What follows are 8 T cell receptor beta chains derived from one specimen sequenced in a study of CD8 T cells in Susac syndrome. A quantity of roughly 0.5 to 1 ug RNA underwent reverse transcription using random hexamers. MiXCR, run by TCRdb on the immunoSEQ multiplex PCR reads, gives a single entry per CDR3 protein. The repertoire holds some 96,000 distinct CDR3 sequences, around 95% seen once, with approximately 0.3% in the top ten. The sample comprised CD8+ T cells from PBMCs. The receptors here all came from a human donor with Susac syndrome.

V gene TRBV6-5 combines with J gene TRBJ2-5, with D possibly TRBD2 on 5 matching bases. Germline lookup yields CDR1 MNHEY and CDR2 SVGAGI. V lost 2 bases and J lost 4, with 14 bases in between. This CDR3 spans 15 amino acids. The CDR3 DNA reads as TGTGCCAGCAGTTACGCCTCACGAAGCGGAGAGACCCAGTACTTC. Translating gives CASSYASRSGETQYF.

The chain couples TRBV5-1 to TRBJ2-1; TRBD1 might be the D (5 bases). Germline V gives CDR1 SGHRS, CDR2 YFSETQ. CDR3 length: 12 amino acids. V was shortened by 4 bases and J by 10 bases, with 12 bases between the two germline ends. The CDR3 protein is CASSQQAGEQFF. The CDR3 region has the DNA TGCGCCAGCAGCCAACAGGCTGGGGAGCAGTTCTTC.

This sequence joins TRBV20-1 and TRBJ2-4; D uncertain. CDR1 is DFQATT and CDR2 is SNEGSKA in the germline V gene (reference sequence). V was clipped by 5 bases and J by 1 base, with 9 bases between them. There are 13 residues in the CDR3. The CDR3 sequence is CSALDGAKNIQYF. CDR3 DNA: TGCAGTGCTCTAGATGGGGCCAAAAACATTCAGTACTTC.

This clonotype has more than one count but fewer than ten. The V gene is TRBV27, the J gene TRBJ2-5; tentatively, D is TRBD2 (5 bases). Deletions cut 2 bases from V and 7 bases from J, with 5 bases between. CDR1 is MNHEY and CDR2 is SMNVEV in the germline V gene (reference sequence). The CDR3 has 11 residues. CDR3: CASSLGGTQYF. The CDR3 nucleotides read TGTGCCAGCAGTTTAGGAGGGACCCAGTACTTC.

V usage is TRBV29-1 and J usage is TRBJ2-3, with 7 bases lining up with TRBD1. Germline V CDR1 and CDR2: SQVTM, ANQGSEA. The CDR3 runs to 14 residues. J gave up 1 base and V 2 bases, and 3 bases lay outside the gene matches. CDR3 sequence (DNA): TGCAGCGTTGAACAGGGGGTGGGCACAGATACGCAGTATTTT. Translating gives CSVEQGVGTDTQYF.

V usage is TRBV19 and J usage is TRBJ1-5; D is undetermined. The CDR3 is 13 residues long. Looked up from germline, CDR1 is LNHDA and CDR2 is SQIVND (reference sequence). The germline V and J ends were trimmed by 6 bases and 6 bases, with 12 bases remaining between them. As DNA, the CDR3 is TGTGCCAGTAGCCCAGACATGTTTCAGCCCCAGCATTTT. Its translation is CASSPDMFQPQHF. The full variable domain, its missing parts supplied by reference TRBV19 and TRBJ1-5, is DGGITQSPKYLFRKEGQNVTLSCEQNLNHDAMYWYRQDPGQGLRLIYYSQIVNDFQKGDIAEGYSVSREKKESFPLTVTSAQKNPTAFYLCASSPDMFQPQHFGDGTRLSIL.

This clonotype has a single count. This chain connects TRBV24-1 to TRBJ1-1; TRBD1 agrees at 8 bases. CDR1 and CDR2 from the germline V gene are KGHDR and SFDVKD. This CDR3 has 13 residues. The J segment lost 1 base and the V segment lost 7 bases, leaving 1 base of the junction unmatched. The CDR3 here is CATRDRGNTEAFF. In DNA form, the CDR3 reads TGTGCCACCAGAGACAGGGGGAACACTGAAGCTTTCTTT.

The chain links TRBV14 to TRBJ1-1; D unclear. The CDR3 is 12 residues long. V shed 6 bases and J shed 0 bases, with 5 bases lying between them. The germline V gene has CDR1 SGHDN and CDR2 FVKESK. CDR3 DNA sequence: TGTGCCAGCAGACATCTGAACACTGAAGCTTTCTTT. This translates into CASRHLNTEAFF.